This T cell receptor (beta chain) was recorded in a study of blood T cells in healthy people across ages. This CDR3 comprises 15 residues. Looked up from germline, CDR1 is SNHLY and CDR2 is FYNNEI. The J segment lost 0 bases and the V segment lost 6 bases, leaving 5 bases of the junction unmatched. A second PCR of about 7 to 11 cycles used a sample-barcoded 5' primer and a J-beta primer mix. TCRdb re-called the 5' RACE reads through MiXCR, storing one row per CDR3 protein. The sample lists more than 1.4 million distinct CDR3 sequences, 35% to 45% occurring once. The receptor was isolated from a woman younger than 35 in good health. The V gene is TRBV2, the J gene TRBJ2-3; TRBD1 aligns across 8 bases. Input material: blood. This chain's CDR3 is CASRRDRISTDTQYF. Here the CDR3 DNA reads TGTGCCAGCAGGCGGGACAGGATTAGCACAGATACGCAGTATTTT.